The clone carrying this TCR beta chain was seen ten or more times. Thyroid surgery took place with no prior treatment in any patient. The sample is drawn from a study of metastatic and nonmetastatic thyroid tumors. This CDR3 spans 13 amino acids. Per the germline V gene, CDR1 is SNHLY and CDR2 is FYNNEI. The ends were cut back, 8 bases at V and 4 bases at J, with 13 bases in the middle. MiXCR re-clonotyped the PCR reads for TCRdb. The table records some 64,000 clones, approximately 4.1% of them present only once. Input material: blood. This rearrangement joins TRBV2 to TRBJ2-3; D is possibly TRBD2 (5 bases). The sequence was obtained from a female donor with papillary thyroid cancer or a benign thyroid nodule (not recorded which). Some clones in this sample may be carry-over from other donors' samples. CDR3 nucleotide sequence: TGTGCCAGCCTGGATAGCGAGGCAGATACGCAGTATTTT. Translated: CASLDSEADTQYF. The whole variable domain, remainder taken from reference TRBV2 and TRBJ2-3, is EPEVTQTPSHQVTQMGQEVILRCVPISNHLYFYWYRQILGQKVEFLVSFYNNEISEKSEIFDDQFSVERPDGSNFTLKIRSTKLEDSAMYFCASLDSEADTQYFGPGTRLTVL.